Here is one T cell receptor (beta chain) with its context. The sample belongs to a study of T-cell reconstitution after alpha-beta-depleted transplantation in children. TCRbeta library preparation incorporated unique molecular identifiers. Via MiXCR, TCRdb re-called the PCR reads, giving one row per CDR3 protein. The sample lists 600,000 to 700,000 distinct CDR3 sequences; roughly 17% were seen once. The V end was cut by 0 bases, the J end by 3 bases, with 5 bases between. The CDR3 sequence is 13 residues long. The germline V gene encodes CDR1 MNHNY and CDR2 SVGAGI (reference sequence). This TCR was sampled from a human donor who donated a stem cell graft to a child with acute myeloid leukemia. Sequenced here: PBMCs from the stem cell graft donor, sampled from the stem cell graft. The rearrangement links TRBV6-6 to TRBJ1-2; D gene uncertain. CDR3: CASSYSEDYGYTF. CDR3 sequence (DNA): TGTGCCAGCAGTTACTCAGAGGACTATGGCTACACCTTC.